The text below deals with one T cell receptor (beta chain). The sample comes from a study of T cell responses to AZD1222 COVID-19 vaccine. The CDR3 runs 14 residues. The V gene's germline CDR1 is GTSNPN and CDR2 SVGIG (reference sequence). V was cut by 5 bases and J by 11 bases, with 22 bases left in between. Here immunoSEQ multiplex PCR was the method, and the copy in TCRdb shows in-frame clones only, minus some. In the table there are more than 95,000 clones, more than 75% of which are singletons. V gene TRBV30 combines with J gene TRBJ2-4, with D perhaps matching TRBD1 or TRBD2 (6 bases each). This clonotype was obtained from an adult who received the AZD1222 COVID-19 vaccine. Sequencing used peripheral blood, obtained 28 days after the second AZD1222 dose. The CDR3 is CAWGQPGVGGFQYF. The CDR3 DNA is TGTGCCTGGGGACAGCCCGGAGTGGGGGGTTTTCAGTACTTC.